This T cell receptor (beta chain) stems from a study of blood T cells in healthy people across ages (dated by TCRdb to the mid-2010s). Looking at the study overall: In model experiments, template switching captured about one uniquely barcoded TCR beta cDNA molecule for every two T cells. Using the same blood draw, the study looked at two additional independent replicas of 1 million unique cDNA reads for two donors, one aged 18 to 30 and the other aged 80 or older. To avoid experimental bias, donors of different ages were distributed randomly across sequencing lanes. Age-related changes in TCR beta repertoire diversity were measured in the study by deep sequencing normalized with unique cDNA molecular identifiers. The donors were split into four age groups: young (average around 15 years), middle-aged (39), aged (approximately 60) and long-lived (under 85).

Donors were roughly 40 systemically healthy Caucasian individuals from Russia aged roughly 6 to 90 years. Each donor gave ten milliliters of peripheral blood, collected into EDTA-treated Vacutainer tubes. Ficoll-Paque density-gradient centrifugation was used to isolate PBMCs, with at least 6.5 million per sample. Trizol reagent was used to extract total RNA from PBMCs, with at least 6 micrograms per sample. Naive CD45RAhigh/CD27high T cell percentages were measured by flow cytometry on a PBMC aliquot from every donor. Libraries were constructed by 5' RACE. The sample was run on an Illumina HiSeq 2500. A second PCR of about 6 to 12 cycles was run with a J-beta primer mix and a sample-barcoded 5' primer. Each TCR beta cDNA molecule received a unique molecular identifier from a template-switch 5' adaptor carrying 12 random nucleotides. At least 2.5 million CDR3-containing paired-end reads were obtained from each sample. The Mint cDNA synthesis kit, primed by a TRBC-specific oligonucleotide, was used to synthesize first-strand cDNA from all RNA. After uracil-DNA glycosylase treatment, a first 18-cycle PCR used universal primers M1SS and BC2_uni_R on all cDNA. The study's processing was this. For normalization, 1 million high-quality reads, each with a distinct molecular identifier, were randomly selected from each sample. Instead of being binned into consensus sequences, reads that shared molecular identifiers were thrown out. CDR3 identification, clonotype clustering and error correction used MiTCR with a Q25 quality threshold and the strictest error-elimination algorithm. A nonparametric unseen species model with Euler transformation was used to estimate a lower bound on total TCR beta diversity. The raw public reads went through TCRdb reprocessing: fastp at Q25, MiXCR clone calling, in-frame beta chains kept. All rows with the same CDR3 protein become a single entry with the most common DNA and genes. These V and J calls are TCRdb output, not the study's own analysis. The sample table lists over 1.5 million distinct CDR3 sequences, around 50% of them with a count of one. The ten largest account for 2.1% of the sample.

The germline ends are 18 bases apart after V is trimmed by 10 bases and J by 4 bases. In the germline V gene, CDR1 corresponds to SGHAT and CDR2 to FQNNGV. The cysteine opens and the phenylalanine closes a CDR3 of 14 amino acids. The retained sequence is limited to the CDR3, 42 bases, with the frame set at the first base. Summary of the overall study and its limitations: The long-lived group showed more naive CD4+ T cells, fewer expanded clones and increased TCR diversity than the aged group, suggesting age selection. The CMV infection status of donors was not known, potentially confounding age-related changes in expanded clonotypes. Total diversity estimates from one million sequenced T cells were considered lower bounds and underestimates. As age increased, observed TCR beta diversity per million T cells dropped in a roughly linear way, and a significant reduction was already evident by age 40. Conclusive comparison of naive and antigen-experienced compartments was prevented by the profiling of bulk unsorted PBMCs. The percentage of naive T cells measured by flow cytometry correlated strongly with observed TCR beta diversity.

This clonotype was seen a handful of times. There is no known antigen for this receptor. No much larger clone exists at a distance of one base, and base qualities are not known. The sequence links TRBV11-2 to TRBJ2-3; the D gene is possibly TRBD1, with 6 bases matching. The sequencing sample was made of blood. This TCR was sampled from a woman in her forties in good health. The nucleotide sequence reads as follows: TGTGCCACCAGAGAACAGGGAATCCCAGATACGCAGTATTTT. Its protein reads: CATREQGIPDTQYF.